The 20 T cell receptor beta chains below come from one sample, sequenced in a study of T cell responses to AZD1222 COVID-19 vaccine. Clones were read by immunoSEQ multiplex PCR, and TCRdb kept only the in-frame ones, dropping some. Found here are around 110,000 clones, over 80% of them singletons; the top ten hold roughly 6.2%. Sequences were derived from peripheral blood, sampled 28 days after the second AZD1222 dose. The source of these receptors is an adult who received the AZD1222 COVID-19 vaccine.

The chain has TRBV5-6 and TRBJ1-2; a possible D gene is TRBD1 (5 bases). Germline CDR1 is SGHDT and CDR2 is YYEEEE. The CDR3 totals 18 residues. The V gene lost 3 bases and the J gene lost 4 bases, with 25 bases spanning the gap. CDR3 residues: CASSYRRGTNGGIYGYTF. In DNA, the CDR3 is TGTGCCAGCAGCTATCGTCGCGGGACCAACGGCGGTATCTATGGCTACACCTTC.

The CDR3 DNA reads as TGTGCCAGCAGCGTAGGGGGGGCCAAAAACATTCAGTACTTC. It is translated as CASSVGGAKNIQYF. The chain joins TRBV9 to TRBJ2-4; either TRBD1 or TRBD2 may supply D (5 bases each). CDR3 length: 14 residues. Germline lookup yields CDR1 SGDLS and CDR2 YYNGEE. Trimming pared 0 bases from V and 1 base from J, leaving 5 bases between.

The V call is TRBV9, the J call TRBJ1-1; no clear D. Trimming stripped 4 bases from V and 0 bases from J, with 13 bases between. Germline CDR1 SGDLS, CDR2 YYNGEE. The CDR3 is 15 amino acids. CDR3 region: CASSPSLGMNTEAFF. The CDR3, as DNA: TGTGCCAGCAGCCCCTCGCTCGGTATGAACACTGAAGCTTTCTTT.

The rearrangement uses TRBV28 and TRBJ1-2, with a tentative D call TRBD1 (6 bases). Germline lookup yields CDR1 MDHEN and CDR2 SYDVKM. The length of the CDR3 is 15 residues. V lost 5 bases and J lost 1, with 14 bases in between. The CDR3 region is CASSGRTADNYGYTF. The CDR3, as DNA: TGTGCCAGCAGTGGTCGGACAGCCGATAACTATGGCTACACCTTC.

The chain has TRBV3-1 (or the pseudogene TRBV3-2) and TRBJ1-1; D unclear. The CDR3 covers 13 residues. V was pared by 3 bases and J by 11 bases, with 16 bases between. Germline values: CDR1 LGHDT, CDR2 YNNKEL (reference sequence). CDR3 coding DNA: TGTGCCAGCAGCCACCTCGCCGGACGCGGGGCTTTCTTT. Translation gives CASSHLAGRGAFF.

The chain joins TRBV4-1 to TRBJ2-1, with 7 bases matching TRBD1. This CDR3 spans 16 amino acids. Germline loops: CDR1 MGHRA, CDR2 YSYEKL. V lost 3 bases, J lost 9 bases, and 14 bases stayed unmatched. The DNA of the CDR3 is TGCGCCAGCAGCCACGCGGGCGACAGGGATCAAGGTGAGCAGTTCTTC. Translated: CASSHAGDRDQGEQFF.

The rearrangement joins TRBV30 to TRBJ2-3; D is possibly TRBD2 (7 bases). Germline CDR1 is GTSNPN and CDR2 is SVGIG (reference sequence). Trimming cost V 2 bases and J 5 bases, with 20 bases left between them. This CDR3 comprises 16 residues. This CDR3 is CAWSRRGGARGDTQYF. The CDR3 nucleotides are TGTGCCTGGAGTCGCCGAGGGGGGGCGCGGGGAGATACGCAGTATTTT.

This rearrangement joins TRBV4-3 to TRBJ2-1; TRBD2 might be the D (6 bases). With 4 bases removed from V and 7 bases from J, the gap between germline ends came to 14 bases. The CDR3 contains 14 residues. CDR1 and CDR2 (germline): LGHNA, YSLEER. For the CDR3, the DNA is TGCGCCAGCAGCCGGACTACTAGTTTAAATGAGCAGTTCTTC. This sequence encodes CASSRTTSLNEQFF.

V and J are TRBV10-1 and TRBJ2-3, with D perhaps TRBD2 (6 bases). V lost 3 bases, J lost 2 bases, and 9 bases lay in between. This CDR3 spans 14 amino acids. Germline loops: CDR1 WNHNN, CDR2 SYGVQD (reference sequence). This CDR3 reads CASSEWDSTDTQYF. Written as DNA, the CDR3 is TGCGCCAGCAGTGAATGGGACTCCACAGATACGCAGTATTTT.

The chain's CDR3 is CASSSPDNYGYTF. In nucleotides, the CDR3 is TGTGCCAGCAGTTCCCCTGACAACTATGGCTACACCTTC. The gene calls are TRBV28 and TRBJ1-2, with no clear D. V lost 4 bases and J lost 2, with 8 bases in between. Germline-derived CDR1 and CDR2 are MDHEN and SYDVKM. The CDR3 consists of 13 residues.

This clone was seen once. V usage is TRBV27 and J usage is TRBJ1-2; TRBD1 aligns across 7 bases. The junction had 10 bases not matched to a gene; V was cut back by 7 bases and J by 8 bases. CDR3 size: 13 residues. Germline V gene lookup returns CDR1 MNHEY and CDR2 SMNVEV (reference sequence). The CDR3 region has the DNA TGTGCCAGCACCAACCGACAGGGCGAAGGCTACACCTTC. This codes for CASTNRQGEGYTF.

The chain recombines TRBV2 with TRBJ2-5, with TRBD1 as a possible D gene (5 bases). Germline V gives CDR1 SNHLY, CDR2 FYNNEI. V lost 1 base, J lost 7 bases, and 13 bases lay in between. The CDR3 totals 14 residues. The CDR3 DNA reads TGTGCCAGCAGTGAAGAGGGGTCTCCGGGGACCCAGTACTTC. Translated, it gives CASSEEGSPGTQYF. The whole variable domain, remainder taken from reference TRBV2 and TRBJ2-5, is EPEVTQTPSHQVTQMGQEVILRCVPISNHLYFYWYRQILGQKVEFLVSFYNNEISEKSEIFDDQFSVERPDGSNFTLKIRSTKLEDSAMYFCASSEEGSPGTQYFGPGTRLLVL.

Note on this clone: This same CDR3 is encoded by further DNA sequences in the sample. The V call is TRBV3-1 (or the pseudogene TRBV3-2), the J call TRBJ1-3; perhaps TRBD1 as D (5 bases). The CDR3 is 15 amino acids. CDR1 is LGHDT, CDR2 YNNKEL, per germline (reference sequence). The V gene lost 0 bases and the J gene lost 2 bases, with 8 bases spanning the gap. The CDR3 DNA reads as TGTGCCAGCAGCCAAGAACGAGGGGCTGGAAACACCATATATTTT. This codes for CASSQERGAGNTIYF.

This sequence joins TRBV10-3 and TRBJ2-5; TRBD2 aligns across 8 bases. CDR1 is ENHRY, CDR2 SYGVKD, per germline. Losses at the gene ends were 2 bases for V and 2 bases for J; bases not matched to a gene: 4. The CDR3 is 15 residues long. CDR3 nucleotide sequence: TGTGCCATCAGTGAGGGGGTAGCGGGACAAGAGACCCAGTACTTC. As protein: CAISEGVAGQETQYF.

CDR3 loop: CAWSGRVNSPLHF. The CDR3 region has the DNA TGTGCCTGGAGTGGGAGGGTCAATTCACCCCTCCACTTT. The chain uses TRBV30 and TRBJ1-6; D remains ambiguous. The V end lost 1 base, the J end lost 7 bases, and 8 bases lay between the germline ends. The CDR3 is made up of 13 amino acids. Germline V gene sequence: CDR1 GTSNPN, CDR2 SVGIG (reference sequence).

The gene calls are TRBV27 and TRBJ1-6; possibly TRBD1 for D (5 bases). V dropped 3 bases and J dropped 12 bases, with 9 bases sitting between them. Germline V gene data show CDR1 as MNHEY and CDR2 as SMNVEV (reference sequence). The CDR3 sequence is 12 residues long. The CDR3 region is CASSLYTGPLHF. The CDR3 DNA is TGTGCCAGCAGTTTGTATACAGGACCCCTCCACTTT.

The gene calls are TRBV7-8 and TRBJ2-7; D is perhaps TRBD1 (8 bases). The length of the CDR3 is 14 residues. V lost 4 bases, J lost 5 bases, and 15 bases lay in between. Looked up from germline, CDR1 is SGHVS and CDR2 is FQNEAQ. The CDR3 nucleotides read TGTGCCAGCAGCTACCGAACAGGGGGGGACGAGCAGTACTTC. Translating it yields CASSYRTGGDEQYF.

The chain uses TRBV18 and TRBJ1-4, with a possible D match to TRBD1 (6 bases). The CDR3 is 15 amino acids. Germline V CDR1 and CDR2: KGHSH, LQKENI. The ends were cut back, 4 bases at V and 2 bases at J, with 11 bases in the middle. The CDR3 nucleotides read TGTGCCAGCTCACTACAGGGCCTTACTAATGAAAAACTGTTTTTT. It translates to CASSLQGLTNEKLFF.

The chain uses TRBV5-1 and TRBJ2-3, with TRBD2 matching over 11 bases. The length of the CDR3 is 19 residues. V was pared by 0 bases and J by 1 base, with 10 bases of the junction left unmatched. Germline V CDR1 and CDR2: SGHRS, YFSETQ. The CDR3 DNA reads as TGCGCCAGCAGCTTGGAAGGTGGGACTAGCGGTTCCCGCACAGATACGCAGTATTTT. Protein: CASSLEGGTSGSRTDTQYF.

This rearrangement joins TRBV2 to TRBJ2-1; D ambiguous. This CDR3 has 15 residues. V shed 10 bases and J shed 6 bases, with 22 bases lying between them. Germline CDR1 SNHLY, CDR2 FYNNEI. The CDR3 DNA reads TGTGCCACCCTGATCGGGCGAAGTCTCGGCAATGAGCAGTTCTTC. Translating gives CATLIGRSLGNEQFF.